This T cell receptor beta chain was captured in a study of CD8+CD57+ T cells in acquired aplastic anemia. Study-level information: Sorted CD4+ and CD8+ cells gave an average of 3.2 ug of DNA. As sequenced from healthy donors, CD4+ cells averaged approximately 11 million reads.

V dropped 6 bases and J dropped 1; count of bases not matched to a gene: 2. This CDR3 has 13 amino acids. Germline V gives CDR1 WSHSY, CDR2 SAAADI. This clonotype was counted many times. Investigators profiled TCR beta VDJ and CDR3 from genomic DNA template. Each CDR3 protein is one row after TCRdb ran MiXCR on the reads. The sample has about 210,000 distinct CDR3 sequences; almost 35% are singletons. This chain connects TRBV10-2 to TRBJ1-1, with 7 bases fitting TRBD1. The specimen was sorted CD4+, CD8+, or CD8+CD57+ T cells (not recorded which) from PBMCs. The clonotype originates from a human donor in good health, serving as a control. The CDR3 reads CASRGQWNTEAFF. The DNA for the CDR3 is TGCGCCAGCAGGGGACAGTGGAACACTGAAGCTTTCTTT.